This is a list of T cell receptor beta chains from one sample in a study of cytomegalovirus exposure and HLA in healthy donors. Here immunoSEQ multiplex PCR was the method, and the copy in TCRdb shows in-frame clones only, minus some. The table shows roughly 190,000 clones, with over 60% occurring only once. The source material was PBMCs. These receptors all stem from a woman between 45 and 60 years old in good health and CMV-seronegative. Both conserved end residues are part of each CDR3. D genes are given only for firm matches. Not all rows give a size; the values are once, few, many and, for expanded clones, a class.

v_call	d_call	clone_size	j_call	cdr3_nt	cdr3_aa
TRBV7-6	NA	NA	TRBJ2-7	TGTGCCAGCAGTAACTACCTCACGGTCCGCGAGCAGTACTTC	CASSNYLTVREQYF
TRBV6-5	TRBD2	once	TRBJ2-7	TGTGCCAGCAGGTCACTAGCGGGAGGGCCCGAGCAGTACTTC	CASRSLAGGPEQYF
TRBV28	TRBD1	NA	TRBJ1-1	TGTGCCAGCAGTTTGCCCGGGACAGACCTAGCTGAAGCTTTCTTT	CASSLPGTDLAEAFF
TRBV4-3	NA	NA	TRBJ2-1	TGCGCCAGCAGCCAGGATGGAGACAGTTTCAATGAGCAGTTCTTC	CASSQDGDSFNEQFF
TRBV27	TRBD2	NA	TRBJ2-1	TGTGCCAGCAGTTGGTTAGCGGGAGGTCCTGGCTCCTACAATGAGCAGTTCTTC	CASSWLAGGPGSYNEQFF
TRBV19	NA	NA	TRBJ2-1	TGTGCCAGTAGTTTCTCGGGGTATGACAATGAGCAGTTCTTC	CASSFSGYDNEQFF
TRBV28	TRBD2	NA	TRBJ2-7	TGTGCCAGCAGTTTCTGGTCCGGGACAGTTCTTCGGACTAGCGGGAGTTACGAGCAGTACTTC	CASSFWSGTVLRTSGSYEQYF
TRBV6-6	NA	NA	TRBJ1-5	TGTGCCAGCAGTTACCAAGCGGAAAATCAGCCCCAGCATTTT	CASSYQAENQPQHF
TRBV7-2	TRBD1	NA	TRBJ1-2	TGTGCCAGCAGCCCGGGACAGATCTATGGCTACACCTTC	CASSPGQIYGYTF
TRBV5-1	NA	once	TRBJ2-1	TGCGCCAGCAGCTGGGGACTGACTAGCTCCTACAATGAGCAGTTCTTC	CASSWGLTSSYNEQFF
TRBV5-1	NA	NA	TRBJ2-7	TGCGCCAGCACCCTTAAACCTGGGCCCTACGAGCAGTACTTC	CASTLKPGPYEQYF
TRBV13	NA	NA	TRBJ1-2	TGTGCCAGCAGCTCAACCCGCTATGACTATGGCTACACCTTC	CASSSTRYDYGYTF
TRBV29-1	TRBD2	NA	TRBJ2-3	TGCAGCGTTGGTGTTAGCGGGGGGGCATCAGATACGCAGTATTTT	CSVGVSGGASDTQYF
TRBV28	NA	NA	TRBJ2-7	TGTGCCAGCAGTTTCCCTCCGGGAAGCGAGCAGTACTTC	CASSFPPGSEQYF
TRBV27	TRBD2	NA	TRBJ2-5	TGTGCCAGCAGTTACTTGACTAGCGGGGCGCAAGAGACCCAGTACTTC	CASSYLTSGAQETQYF
TRBV19	NA	NA	TRBJ1-2	TGTGCCAGTAGTCCCCCCGATGGGGCGGGGTTGGTAAACTATGGCTACACCTTC	CASSPPDGAGLVNYGYTF
TRBV5-1	TRBD1	NA	TRBJ1-2	TGCGCCAGCAGCCGCGGGACAGCTAACTATGGCTACACCTTC	CASSRGTANYGYTF
TRBV6-1	TRBD2	NA	TRBJ2-1	TGTGCCAGCAGTGAAGCTGGGACTAGCGGGAGTGAGCAGTTCTTC	CASSEAGTSGSEQFF
TRBV7-9	NA	NA	TRBJ2-1	TGTGCCAGCAGCTTAGAAGGGCTAGCCGGCGATGAGCAGTTCTTC	CASSLEGLAGDEQFF
TRBV11-3	NA	few	TRBJ2-7	TGTGCCAGCAGCTTAATCGGGGGAGACTACGAGCAGTACTTC	CASSLIGGDYEQYF
TRBV6-6	TRBD1	NA	TRBJ1-1	TGTGCCAGCAGATCTATCGGACAGGGGGCTAACACTGAAGCTTTCTTT	CASRSIGQGANTEAFF
TRBV13	NA	NA	TRBJ2-5	TGTGCCAGCAGCGCAGACAACCAAGAGACCCAGTACTTC	CASSADNQETQYF
TRBV6-5	TRBD1	once	TRBJ1-1	TGTGCCAGCAGTAGGAACAGGGGTACTGAAGCTTTCTTT	CASSRNRGTEAFF
TRBV6-1	TRBD2	NA	TRBJ2-5	TGTGCCAGCAGTGGACTAGCCCAAGAGACCCAGTACTTC	CASSGLAQETQYF
TRBV9	TRBD1	NA	TRBJ1-6	TGTGCCAGCAGCGTTCTCGACAGGGCCGGTGATTCACCCCTCCACTTT	CASSVLDRAGDSPLHF
TRBV19	TRBD1	once	TRBJ2-5	TGTGCCAGTAGTATACCCCGGACAGGGGGCTTCGAGACCCAGTACTTC	CASSIPRTGGFETQYF
TRBV6-5	NA	NA	TRBJ1-5	TGTGCCAGCAGTTACTCGGAGAAAGGGGCCCAGCATTTT	CASSYSEKGAQHF
TRBV19	TRBD1	NA	TRBJ2-7	TGTGCCAGACGAAAGGGACAGAAGGCACACGAGCAGTACTTC	CARRKGQKAHEQYF
TRBV14	NA	once	TRBJ1-1	TGTGCCAGCAGCCGAGACAATTTCCGCGGGGCTTTCTTT	CASSRDNFRGAFF
TRBV30	TRBD1	few	TRBJ2-3	TGTGCCTGGATCTTTGGGTTGAGGGGGCAAACAGATACGCAGTATTTT	CAWIFGLRGQTDTQYF
TRBV7-8	NA	NA	TRBJ2-7	TGTGCCAGCAGCTACGGACGGGACTACGAGCAGTACTTC	CASSYGRDYEQYF
TRBV5-1	TRBD2	few	TRBJ2-5	TGCGCCAGCAGCTCGACAACTAGCGGTTGGGAGACCCAGTACTTC	CASSSTTSGWETQYF
TRBV18	TRBD2	NA	TRBJ2-7	TGTGCCAGCTCACCACCACTAGCGGGAGTTACCTACGAGCAGTACTTC	CASSPPLAGVTYEQYF
TRBV4-3	NA	NA	TRBJ1-2	TGCGCCAGCAGCCAAGATAGGGCGGGAAGCTATGGCTACACCTTC	CASSQDRAGSYGYTF
TRBV6-1	TRBD2	NA	TRBJ2-2	TGTGCCAGCAGTGGCGGGAGGGGACTCCTCAGAACCGGGGAGCTGTTTTTT	CASSGGRGLLRTGELFF
TRBV5-4	NA	NA	TRBJ1-6	TGTGCCAGCAGCCTATATAATTCACCCCTCCACTTT	CASSLYNSPLHF
TRBV9	TRBD2	NA	TRBJ2-1	TGTGCCAGCAGCGCCGGGCGGGGGGCCTCCTACAATGAGCAGTTCTTC	CASSAGRGASYNEQFF
TRBV6-1	TRBD1	NA	TRBJ1-5	TGTGCCCACCTCAGGAGGGGGCGTCAGCCCCAGCATTTT	CAHLRRGRQPQHF
TRBV29-1	NA	NA	TRBJ2-3	TGCAGCGGGGCTGTTTATGGGGGCGTGAGGCGCACAGATACGCAGTATTTT	CSGAVYGGVRRTDTQYF
TRBV29-1	TRBD1	NA	TRBJ2-2	TGCAGCGGGCAGCCGGGACAGGGGAACACCGGGGAGCTGTTTTTT	CSGQPGQGNTGELFF
TRBV5-1	NA	NA	TRBJ2-5	TGCGCCAGCAGCGACAGGATCGGAGAGACCCAGTACTTC	CASSDRIGETQYF
TRBV7-6	TRBD2	NA	TRBJ2-3	TGTGCCAGCAGCTTAGCTAGCGGGGGTAGCACAGATACGCAGTATTTT	CASSLASGGSTDTQYF
TRBV7-9	TRBD2	NA	TRBJ2-1	TGTGCCAGCAGCCTACTAGCGGGAGTTAGTAATGAGCAGTTCTTC	CASSLLAGVSNEQFF
TRBV19	NA	NA	TRBJ2-2	TGTGCCAGTAGTATAATGGCCGAAGGGGAGCTGTTTTTT	CASSIMAEGELFF
TRBV28	TRBD1	NA	TRBJ1-1	TGTGCCAGCCCGCCCCCCAGGGGGCGGCTGAACACTGAAGCTTTCTTT	CASPPPRGRLNTEAFF
TRBV7-2	TRBD2	once	TRBJ2-7	TGTGCCAGCAGCTACAGCGGGACTAGCGGCTCCTACGAGCAGTACTTC	CASSYSGTSGSYEQYF
TRBV28	NA	NA	TRBJ1-1	TGTGCCAGCAGTTTATGGCAAACAGGGAGCACTGAAGCTTTCTTT	CASSLWQTGSTEAFF
TRBV16	NA	NA	TRBJ1-1	TGTGCCAGCAGCCTAACAGTGAACACTGAAGCTTTCTTT	CASSLTVNTEAFF
TRBV4-2	TRBD1	once	TRBJ1-4	TGTGCCAGCAGCCAAGCCACCGGGACAGGGGTTGAAAAACTGTTTTTT	CASSQATGTGVEKLFF
TRBV6-6	NA	NA	TRBJ2-5	TGTGCCAGCAGTCCCGGCGGGGTTACGAGACGGCAGTACTTC	CASSPGGVTRRQYF
TRBV4-3	NA	once	TRBJ1-1	TGCGCCAGCAGCCAAATCGGTCAGGGTATGAACACTGAAGCTTTCTTT	CASSQIGQGMNTEAFF
TRBV4-1	TRBD1	NA	TRBJ2-7	TGCGCCAGCAGCCCCCGGACAGGGAATTACGAGCAGTACTTC	CASSPRTGNYEQYF
TRBV27	NA	NA	TRBJ2-6	TGTGCCAGCAGTTTACTCCCCCTGGGCGGGGCCAACGTCCTGACTTTC	CASSLLPLGGANVLTF